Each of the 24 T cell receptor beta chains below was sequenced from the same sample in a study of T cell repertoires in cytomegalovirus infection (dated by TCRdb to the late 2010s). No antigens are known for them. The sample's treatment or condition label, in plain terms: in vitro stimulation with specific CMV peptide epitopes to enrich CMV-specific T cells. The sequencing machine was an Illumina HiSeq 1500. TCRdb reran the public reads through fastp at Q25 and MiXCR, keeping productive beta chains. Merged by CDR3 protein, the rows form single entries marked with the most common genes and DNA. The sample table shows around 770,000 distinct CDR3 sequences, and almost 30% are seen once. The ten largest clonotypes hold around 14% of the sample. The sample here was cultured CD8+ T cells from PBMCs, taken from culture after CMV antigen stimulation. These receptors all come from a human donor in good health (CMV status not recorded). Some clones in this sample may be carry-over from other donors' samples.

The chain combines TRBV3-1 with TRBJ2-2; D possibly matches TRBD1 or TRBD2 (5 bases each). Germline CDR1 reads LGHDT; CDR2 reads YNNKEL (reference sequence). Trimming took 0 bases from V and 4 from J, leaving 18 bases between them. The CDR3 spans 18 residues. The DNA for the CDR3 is TGTGCCAGCAGCCAAGAGATGAGGGACGGCGATCCCACCGGGGAGCTGTTTTTT. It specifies CASSQEMRDGDPTGELFF.

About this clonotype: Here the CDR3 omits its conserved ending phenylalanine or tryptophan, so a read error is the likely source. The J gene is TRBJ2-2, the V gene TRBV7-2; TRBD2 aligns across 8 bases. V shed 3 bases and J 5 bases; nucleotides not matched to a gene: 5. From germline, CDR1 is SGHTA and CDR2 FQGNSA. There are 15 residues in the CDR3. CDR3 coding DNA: TGTGCCAGCAGCTTGGCGGGGGGAGGGACCGGGGAGCTGTTTTAT. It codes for CASSLAGGGTGELFY.

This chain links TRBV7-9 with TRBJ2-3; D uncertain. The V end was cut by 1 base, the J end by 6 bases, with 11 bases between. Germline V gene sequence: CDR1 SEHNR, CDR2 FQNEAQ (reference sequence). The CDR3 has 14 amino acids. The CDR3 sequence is CASSLVSGIDTQYF. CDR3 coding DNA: TGTGCCAGCAGCTTAGTCTCTGGGATTGATACGCAGTATTTT.

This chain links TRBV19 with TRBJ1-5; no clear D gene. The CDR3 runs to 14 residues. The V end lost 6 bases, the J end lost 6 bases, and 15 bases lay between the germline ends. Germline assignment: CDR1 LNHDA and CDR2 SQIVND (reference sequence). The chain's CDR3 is CASRSTGVGQPQHF. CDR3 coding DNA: TGTGCCAGTAGATCGACGGGAGTGGGTCAGCCCCAGCATTTT.

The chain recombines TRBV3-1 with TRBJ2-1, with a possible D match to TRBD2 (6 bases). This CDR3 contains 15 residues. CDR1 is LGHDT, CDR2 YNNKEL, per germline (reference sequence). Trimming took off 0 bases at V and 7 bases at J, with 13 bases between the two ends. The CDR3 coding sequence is TGTGCCAGCAGCCAAGACTGGCGGGGTTGGAATGAGCAGTTCTTC. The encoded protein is CASSQDWRGWNEQFF.

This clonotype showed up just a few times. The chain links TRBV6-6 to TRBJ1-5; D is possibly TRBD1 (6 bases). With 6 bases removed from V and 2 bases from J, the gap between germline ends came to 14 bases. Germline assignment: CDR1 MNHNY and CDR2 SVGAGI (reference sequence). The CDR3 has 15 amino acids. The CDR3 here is CASSVGGRGNQPQHF. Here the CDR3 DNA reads TGTGCCAGCAGCGTCGGGGGGCGAGGCAATCAGCCCCAGCATTTT.

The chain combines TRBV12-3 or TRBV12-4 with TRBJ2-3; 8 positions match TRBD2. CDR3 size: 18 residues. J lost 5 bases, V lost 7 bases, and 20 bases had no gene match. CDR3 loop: CASILPVSSGGRGDTQYF. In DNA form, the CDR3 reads TGTGCCAGCATCCTCCCAGTTTCAAGCGGGGGCCGCGGAGATACGCAGTATTTT.

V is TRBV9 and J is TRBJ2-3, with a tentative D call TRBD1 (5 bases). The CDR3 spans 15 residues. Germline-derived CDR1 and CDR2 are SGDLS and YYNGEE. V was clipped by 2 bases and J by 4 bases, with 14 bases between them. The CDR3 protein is CASSVTEGVADTQYF. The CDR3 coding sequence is TGTGCCAGCAGCGTGACTGAAGGGGTGGCAGATACGCAGTATTTT. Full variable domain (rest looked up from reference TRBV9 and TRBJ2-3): DSGVTQTPKHLITATGQRVTLRCSPRSGDLSVYWYQQSLDQGLQFLIQYYNGEERAKGNILERFSAQQFPDLHSELNLSSLELGDSALYFCASSVTEGVADTQYFGPGTRLTVL.

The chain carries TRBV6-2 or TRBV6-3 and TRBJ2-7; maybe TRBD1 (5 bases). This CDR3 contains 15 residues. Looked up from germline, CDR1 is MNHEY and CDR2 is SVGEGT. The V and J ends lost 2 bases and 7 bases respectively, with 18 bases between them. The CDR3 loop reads CASSYVLWGGREQYV. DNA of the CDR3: TGTGCCAGCAGTTACGTCCTCTGGGGCGGCCGAGAGCAGTACGTC.

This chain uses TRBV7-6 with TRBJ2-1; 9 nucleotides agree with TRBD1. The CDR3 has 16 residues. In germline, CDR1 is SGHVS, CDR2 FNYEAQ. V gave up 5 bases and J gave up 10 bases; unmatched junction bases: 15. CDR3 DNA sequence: TGTGCCAGCAGCCCGCAGGGGACAGGGTTGATCCGGGAGCAGTTCTTC. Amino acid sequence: CASSPQGTGLIREQFF.

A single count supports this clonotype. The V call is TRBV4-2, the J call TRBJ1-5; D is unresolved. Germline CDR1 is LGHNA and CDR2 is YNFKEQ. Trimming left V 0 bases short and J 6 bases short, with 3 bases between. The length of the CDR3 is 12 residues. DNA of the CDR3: TGTGCCAGCAGCCAAGAACGTCAGCCCCAGCATTTT. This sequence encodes CASSQERQPQHF.

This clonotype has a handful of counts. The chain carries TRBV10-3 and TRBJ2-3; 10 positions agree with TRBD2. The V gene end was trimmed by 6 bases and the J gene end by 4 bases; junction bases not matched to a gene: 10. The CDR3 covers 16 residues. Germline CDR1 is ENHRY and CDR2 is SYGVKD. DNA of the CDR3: TGTGCCATCAGGTTAGCGGGGGGACCCAGCGCAGATACGCAGTATTTT. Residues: CAIRLAGGPSADTQYF.

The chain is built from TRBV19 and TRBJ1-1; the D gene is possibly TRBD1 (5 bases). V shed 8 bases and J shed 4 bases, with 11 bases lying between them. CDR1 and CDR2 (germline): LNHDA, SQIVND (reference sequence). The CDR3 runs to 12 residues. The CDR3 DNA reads TGTGCCAGTCTCGCAGGGAGCACTGAAGCTTTCTTT. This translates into CASLAGSTEAFF.

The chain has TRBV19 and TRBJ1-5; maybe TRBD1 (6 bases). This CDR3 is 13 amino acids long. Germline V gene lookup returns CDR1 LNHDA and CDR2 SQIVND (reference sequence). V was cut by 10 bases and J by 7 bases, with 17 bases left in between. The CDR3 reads CATHRDKGQPQHF. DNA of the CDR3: TGTGCCACCCACCGGGACAAGGGGCAGCCCCAGCATTTT.

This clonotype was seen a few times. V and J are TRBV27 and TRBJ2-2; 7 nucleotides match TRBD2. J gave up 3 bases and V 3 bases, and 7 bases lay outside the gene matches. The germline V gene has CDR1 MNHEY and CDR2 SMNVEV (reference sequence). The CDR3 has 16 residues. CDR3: CASSFPSGVYTGELFF. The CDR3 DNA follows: TGTGCCAGCAGTTTCCCAAGCGGGGTATACACCGGGGAGCTGTTTTTT.

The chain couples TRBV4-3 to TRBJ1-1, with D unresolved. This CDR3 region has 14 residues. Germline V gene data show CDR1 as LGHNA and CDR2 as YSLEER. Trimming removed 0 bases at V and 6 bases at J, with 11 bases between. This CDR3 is CASSQDLGFAEAFF. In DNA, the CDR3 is TGCGCCAGCAGCCAAGATCTAGGGTTTGCTGAAGCTTTCTTT.

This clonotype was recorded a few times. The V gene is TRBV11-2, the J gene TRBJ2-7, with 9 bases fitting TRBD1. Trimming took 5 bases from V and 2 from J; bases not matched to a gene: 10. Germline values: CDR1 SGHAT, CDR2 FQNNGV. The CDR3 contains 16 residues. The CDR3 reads CASSQITTGGTYEQYF. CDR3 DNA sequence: TGTGCCAGCAGCCAAATAACGACAGGGGGTACCTACGAGCAGTACTTC.

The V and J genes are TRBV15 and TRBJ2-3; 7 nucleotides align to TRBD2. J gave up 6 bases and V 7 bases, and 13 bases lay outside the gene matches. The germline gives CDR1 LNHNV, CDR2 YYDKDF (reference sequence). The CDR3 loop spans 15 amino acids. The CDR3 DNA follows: TGTGCCACCACTCCGGGAGGCAAACACAGGGATACGCAGTATTTT. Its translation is CATTPGGKHRDTQYF.

CDR3 protein: CASRSGQASYGYTF. The CDR3 DNA reads as TGTGCCAGCAGATCGGGACAGGCGAGCTATGGCTACACCTTC. The chain links TRBV12-3 or TRBV12-4 to TRBJ1-2, with 8 bases aligning to TRBD1. The CDR3 is 14 amino acids. The J segment lost 4 bases and the V segment lost 6 bases, leaving 7 bases of the junction unmatched.

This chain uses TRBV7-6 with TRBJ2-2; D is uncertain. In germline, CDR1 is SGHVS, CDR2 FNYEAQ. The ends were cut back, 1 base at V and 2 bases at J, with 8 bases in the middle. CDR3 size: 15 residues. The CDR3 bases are TGTGCCAGCAGCTTAGGAGAAGTAAACACCGGGGAGCTGTTTTTT. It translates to CASSLGEVNTGELFF.

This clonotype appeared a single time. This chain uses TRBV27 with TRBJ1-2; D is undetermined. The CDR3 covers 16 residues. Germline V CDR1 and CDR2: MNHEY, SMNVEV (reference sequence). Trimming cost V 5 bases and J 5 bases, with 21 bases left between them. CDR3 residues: CASSPSDGELGYGYTF. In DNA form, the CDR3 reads TGTGCCAGCAGTCCGTCGGACGGGGAACTAGGATATGGCTACACCTTC.

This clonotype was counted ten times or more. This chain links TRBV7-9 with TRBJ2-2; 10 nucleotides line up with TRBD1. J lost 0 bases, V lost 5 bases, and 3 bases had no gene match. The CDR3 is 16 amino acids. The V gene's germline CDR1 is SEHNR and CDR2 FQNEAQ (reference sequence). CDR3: CASSPGTGANTGELFF. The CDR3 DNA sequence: TGTGCCAGCAGCCCGGGGACAGGGGCGAACACCGGGGAGCTGTTTTTT.

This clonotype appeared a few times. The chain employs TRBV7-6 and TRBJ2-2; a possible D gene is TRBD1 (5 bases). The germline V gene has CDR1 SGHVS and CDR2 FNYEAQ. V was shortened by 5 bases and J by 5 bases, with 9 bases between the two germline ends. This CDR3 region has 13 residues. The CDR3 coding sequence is TGTGCCAGCAGCAAAACAGGAACCGGGGAGCTGTTTTTT. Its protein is CASSKTGTGELFF.

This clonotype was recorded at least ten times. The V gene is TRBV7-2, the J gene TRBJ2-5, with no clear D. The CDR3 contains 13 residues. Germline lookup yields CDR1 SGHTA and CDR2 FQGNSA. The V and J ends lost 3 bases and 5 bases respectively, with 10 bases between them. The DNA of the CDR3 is TGTGCCAGCAGCTTCGAAAACTGGGAGACCCAGTACTTC. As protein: CASSFENWETQYF.